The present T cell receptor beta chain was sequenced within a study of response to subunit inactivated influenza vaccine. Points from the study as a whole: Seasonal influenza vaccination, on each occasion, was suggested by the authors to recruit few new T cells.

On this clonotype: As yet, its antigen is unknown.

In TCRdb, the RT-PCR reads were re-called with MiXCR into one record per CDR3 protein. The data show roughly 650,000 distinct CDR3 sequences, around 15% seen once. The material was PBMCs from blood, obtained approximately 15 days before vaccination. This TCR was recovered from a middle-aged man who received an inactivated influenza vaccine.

DNA for the CDR3: TGTGCCAGCAGCCGCCGCGGGAGTGAGTACGAGCAGTACTTC. The encoded protein is CASSRRGSEYEQYF. The chain recombines TRBV3-1 with TRBJ2-7; TRBD2 matches at 7 bases. This CDR3 has 14 residues. The ends lost 4 bases at V and 4 bases at J; junction bases unmatched: 7. CDR1 is LGHDT and CDR2 is YNNKEL in the germline V gene (reference sequence).